Listed below are T cell receptor beta chains from one sample, sequenced in a study of cytomegalovirus exposure and HLA in healthy donors. Measured with immunoSEQ multiplex PCR; TCRdb has only the in-frame clones, and not every one. The sample yields about 98,000 clones, under 85% seen once. Sample: PBMCs. These receptors were collected from a man younger than 35 in good health and CMV-seropositive. CDR3s include the opening cysteine and the closing phenylalanine or tryptophan. A D gene is named only where the DNA matches it firmly. A row's size may be missing; if present it is once, few, many or a size class.

D	size	V	J	DNA	CDR3
.	.	TRBV30	TRBJ1-2	TGTGCCTGGGCCCCCGGCGGGTATGGCTACACCTTC	CAWAPGGYGYTF
TRBD1	once	TRBV5-1	TRBJ2-3	TGCGCCAGCAGCCCACGGACAGGGGGCGCAGATACGCAGTATTTT	CASSPRTGGADTQYF
.	.	TRBV2	TRBJ2-5	TGTGCCAGCAGTCTCGACAGGGAGACCCAGTACTTC	CASSLDRETQYF
.	.	TRBV15	TRBJ2-1	TGTGCCACCCGGTTCGCGGGGCCCTACAATGAGCAGTTCTTC	CATRFAGPYNEQFF
.	.	TRBV7-3	TRBJ2-1	TGTGCCAGCAGCTCAGGGCCCTCATGGGGGGGCGAGCAGTTCTTC	CASSSGPSWGGEQFF
TRBD2	.	TRBV6-6	TRBJ2-5	TGTGCCAGCAGTTACTCCAGGGAGGGAAAGACCCAGTACTTC	CASSYSREGKTQYF
.	.	TRBV5-6	TRBJ2-3	TGTGCCAGCAGCTCACTCGATGAGGACTGGCGCAATACGCAGTATTTT	CASSSLDEDWRNTQYF
.	.	TRBV7-8	TRBJ2-2	TGTGCCAGCACCCTAAGCCGGGGAGGATGGAACACCGGGGAGCTGTTTTTT	CASTLSRGGWNTGELFF
TRBD1	.	TRBV5-1	TRBJ1-6	TGCGCCAGCAGCACCACCGGGACAGCCAATTCACCCCTCCACTTT	CASSTTGTANSPLHF
TRBD1	.	TRBV11-2	TRBJ2-1	TGTGCCAGCAGCCCCATAGGACAGGGTGCAGGTGAGCAGTTCTTC	CASSPIGQGAGEQFF
.	.	TRBV5-1	TRBJ2-3	TGCGCCAGCAGGGGTCACGGGTCCCTCACCAGCACAGATACGCAGTATTTT	CASRGHGSLTSTDTQYF
.	.	TRBV5-1	TRBJ1-1	TGCGCCAGTACTGCCCAGGGGACGAACACTGAAGCTTTCTTT	CASTAQGTNTEAFF
.	.	TRBV5-1	TRBJ1-2	TGCGCCAGCAGCGTCGGGGGGGGAGCTAACTATGGCTACACCTTC	CASSVGGGANYGYTF
.	.	TRBV30	TRBJ1-3	TGTGCCTGGTCCCCCGGGGACTCTGGAAACACCATATATTTT	CAWSPGDSGNTIYF
.	.	TRBV13	TRBJ2-7	TGTGCCAGCAGCAACCGGGGTCTCTCCTACGAGCAGTACTTC	CASSNRGLSYEQYF
.	.	TRBV5-6	TRBJ1-2	TGTGCCAGCAGCTTGGGTGGGGACTTCGCCTACACCTTC	CASSLGGDFAYTF